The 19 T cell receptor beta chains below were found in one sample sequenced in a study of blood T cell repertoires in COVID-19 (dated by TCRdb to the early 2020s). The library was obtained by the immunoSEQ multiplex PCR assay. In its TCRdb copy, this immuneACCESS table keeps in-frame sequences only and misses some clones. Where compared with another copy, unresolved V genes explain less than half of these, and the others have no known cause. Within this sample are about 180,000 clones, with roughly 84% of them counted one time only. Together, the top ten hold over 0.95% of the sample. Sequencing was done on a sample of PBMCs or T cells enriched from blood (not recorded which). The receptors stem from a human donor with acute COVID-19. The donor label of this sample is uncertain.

The CDR3 nucleotides are TGTGCCTGGAGTGTACACAGCACAGATACGCAGTATTTT. It yields the protein CAWSVHSTDTQYF. The chain uses TRBV30 and TRBJ2-3; no definite D call. The CDR3 contains 13 residues. Germline V lookup: CDR1 GTSNPN, CDR2 SVGIG (reference sequence). V lost 0 bases and J lost 0, with 4 bases in between.

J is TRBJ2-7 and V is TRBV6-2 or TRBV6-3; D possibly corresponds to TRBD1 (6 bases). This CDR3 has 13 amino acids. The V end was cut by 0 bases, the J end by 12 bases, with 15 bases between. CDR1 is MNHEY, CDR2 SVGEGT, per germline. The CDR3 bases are TGTGCCAGCAGTTACTCGACCTCGGGACAAAGGTACTTC. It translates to CASSYSTSGQRYF.

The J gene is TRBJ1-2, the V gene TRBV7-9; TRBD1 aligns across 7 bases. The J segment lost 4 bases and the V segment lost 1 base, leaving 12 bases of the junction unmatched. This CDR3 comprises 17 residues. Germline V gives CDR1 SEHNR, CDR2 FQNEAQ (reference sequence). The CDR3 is CASSLVPDRAWTYGYTF. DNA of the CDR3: TGTGCCAGCAGCTTAGTACCTGACAGGGCTTGGACCTATGGCTACACCTTC.

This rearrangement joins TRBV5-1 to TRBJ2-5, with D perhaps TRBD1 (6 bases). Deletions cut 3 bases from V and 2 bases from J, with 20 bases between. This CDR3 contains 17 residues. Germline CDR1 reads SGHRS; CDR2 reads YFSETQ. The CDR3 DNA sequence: TGCGCCAGCAGCTCGGCCGTAATGGGCAGGGGACAAGAGACCCAGTACTTC. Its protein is CASSSAVMGRGQETQYF.

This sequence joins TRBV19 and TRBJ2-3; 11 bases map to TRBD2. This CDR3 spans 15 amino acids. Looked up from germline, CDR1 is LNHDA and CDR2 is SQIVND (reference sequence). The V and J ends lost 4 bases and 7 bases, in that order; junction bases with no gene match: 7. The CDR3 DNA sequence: TGTGCCAGTAGTAAACTAGCGGGGGATGCCCATACGCAGTATTTT. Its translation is CASSKLAGDAHTQYF.

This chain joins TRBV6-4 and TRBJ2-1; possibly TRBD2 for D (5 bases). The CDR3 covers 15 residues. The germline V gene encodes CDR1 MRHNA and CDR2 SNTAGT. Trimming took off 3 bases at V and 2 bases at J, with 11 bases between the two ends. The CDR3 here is CASSETGLPYNEQFF. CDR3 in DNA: TGTGCCAGCAGTGAAACCGGACTCCCCTACAATGAGCAGTTCTTC.

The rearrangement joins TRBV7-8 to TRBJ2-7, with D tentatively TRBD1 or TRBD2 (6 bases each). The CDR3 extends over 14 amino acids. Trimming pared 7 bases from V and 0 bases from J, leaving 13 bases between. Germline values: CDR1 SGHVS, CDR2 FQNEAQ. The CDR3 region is CASTRGRSSYEQYF. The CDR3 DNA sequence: TGTGCCAGCACCCGGGGGCGAAGCTCCTACGAGCAGTACTTC.

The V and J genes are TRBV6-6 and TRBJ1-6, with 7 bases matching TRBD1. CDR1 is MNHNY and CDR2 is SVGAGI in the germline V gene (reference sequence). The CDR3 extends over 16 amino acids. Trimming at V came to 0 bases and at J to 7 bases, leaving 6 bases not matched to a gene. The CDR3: CASSYSDRVGNSPLHF. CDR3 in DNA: TGTGCCAGCAGTTACTCTGACAGGGTTGGGAATTCACCCCTCCACTTT.

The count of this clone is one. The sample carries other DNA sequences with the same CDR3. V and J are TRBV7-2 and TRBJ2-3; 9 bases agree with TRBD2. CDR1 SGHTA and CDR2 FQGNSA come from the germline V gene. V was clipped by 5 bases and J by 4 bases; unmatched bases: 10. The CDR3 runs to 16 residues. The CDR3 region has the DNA TGTGCCAGCAGCCGCCTCGCGGGGGGGTCTGCAGATACGCAGTATTTT. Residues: CASSRLAGGSADTQYF.

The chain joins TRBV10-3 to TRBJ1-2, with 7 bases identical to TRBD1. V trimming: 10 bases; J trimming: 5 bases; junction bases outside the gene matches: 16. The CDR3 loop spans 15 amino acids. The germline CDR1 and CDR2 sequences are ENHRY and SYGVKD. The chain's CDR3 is CATAPGQLRWYGYTF. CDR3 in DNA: TGTGCCACCGCCCCGGGACAGTTGCGGTGGTATGGCTACACCTTC.

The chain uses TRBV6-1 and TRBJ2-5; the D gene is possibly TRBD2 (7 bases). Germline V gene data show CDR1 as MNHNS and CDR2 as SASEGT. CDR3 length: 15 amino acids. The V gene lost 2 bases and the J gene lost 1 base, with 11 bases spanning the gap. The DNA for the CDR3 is TGTGCCAGCAGTGAAACCGCGGGGGCCCAAGAGACCCAGTACTTC. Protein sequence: CASSETAGAQETQYF.

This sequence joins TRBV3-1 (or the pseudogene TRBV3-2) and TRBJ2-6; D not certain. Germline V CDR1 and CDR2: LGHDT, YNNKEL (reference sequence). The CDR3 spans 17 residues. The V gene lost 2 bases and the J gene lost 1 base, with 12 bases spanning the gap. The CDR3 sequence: CASSQYPGASGANVLTF. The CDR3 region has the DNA TGTGCCAGCAGCCAATATCCAGGCGCGTCTGGGGCCAACGTCCTGACTTTC.

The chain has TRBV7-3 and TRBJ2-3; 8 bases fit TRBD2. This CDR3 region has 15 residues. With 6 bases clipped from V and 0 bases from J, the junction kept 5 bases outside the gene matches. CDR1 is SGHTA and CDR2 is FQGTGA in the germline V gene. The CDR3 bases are TGTGCCAGCAGTCAAAGCGGGGGTAGCACAGATACGCAGTATTTT. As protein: CASSQSGGSTDTQYF. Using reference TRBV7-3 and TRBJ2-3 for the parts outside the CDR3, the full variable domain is GAGVSQTPSNKVTEKGKYVELRCDPISGHTALYWYRQSLGQGPEFLIYFQGTGAADDSGLPNDRFFAVRPEGSVSTLKIQRTERGDSAVYLCASSQSGGSTDTQYFGPGTRLTVL.

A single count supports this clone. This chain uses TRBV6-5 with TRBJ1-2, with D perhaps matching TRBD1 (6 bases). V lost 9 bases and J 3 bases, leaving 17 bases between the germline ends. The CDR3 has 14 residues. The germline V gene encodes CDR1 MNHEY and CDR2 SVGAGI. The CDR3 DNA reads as TGTGCCAGTATTACAGGGACGAGGGACTATGGCTACACCTTC. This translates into CASITGTRDYGYTF.

The chain's CDR3 is CASSLAVKLGGHQYF. The CDR3 DNA is TGTGCCAGCAGCTTGGCAGTCAAGTTGGGGGGGCACCAGTATTTT. The rearrangement joins TRBV5-6 to TRBJ2-3; the D gene is possibly TRBD2 (7 bases). This CDR3 is 15 amino acids long. Between the trimmed V and J ends, which lost 0 bases and 12 bases, there was a span of 20 bases. The germline CDR1 and CDR2 sequences are SGHDT and YYEEEE.

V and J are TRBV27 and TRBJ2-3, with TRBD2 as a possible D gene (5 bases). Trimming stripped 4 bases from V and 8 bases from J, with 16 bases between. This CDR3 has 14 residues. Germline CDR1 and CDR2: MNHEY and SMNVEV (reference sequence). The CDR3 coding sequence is TGTGCCAGCAGTTCGTTTCCTGGACTTTTTACGCAGTATTTT. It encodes CASSSFPGLFTQYF.

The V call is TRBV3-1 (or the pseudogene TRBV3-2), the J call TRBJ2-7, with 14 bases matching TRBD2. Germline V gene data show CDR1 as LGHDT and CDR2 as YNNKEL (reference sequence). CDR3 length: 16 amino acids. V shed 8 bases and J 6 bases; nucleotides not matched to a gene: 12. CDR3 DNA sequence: TGTGCCAGCGCAGAGACTAGCGGGGGGGCATGGGGCGAGCAGTACTTC. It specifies CASAETSGGAWGEQYF.

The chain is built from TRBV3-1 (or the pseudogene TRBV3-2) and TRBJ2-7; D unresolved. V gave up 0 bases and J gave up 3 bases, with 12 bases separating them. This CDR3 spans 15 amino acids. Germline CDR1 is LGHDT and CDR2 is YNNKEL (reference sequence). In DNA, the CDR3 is TGTGCCAGCAGCCAAGACTTGAAACGGTTCTACGAGCAGTACTTC. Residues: CASSQDLKRFYEQYF.

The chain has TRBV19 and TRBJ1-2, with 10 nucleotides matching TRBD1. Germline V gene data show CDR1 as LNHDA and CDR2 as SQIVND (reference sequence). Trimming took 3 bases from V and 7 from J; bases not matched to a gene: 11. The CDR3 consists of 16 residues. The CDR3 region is CASSIVTGGKHRGYTF. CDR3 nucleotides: TGTGCCAGTAGTATCGTGACAGGGGGCAAACATCGTGGCTACACCTTC.